Each of the 14 T cell receptor beta chains below was sequenced from the same sample in a study of shared clonotypes between healthy human individuals. Using immunoSEQ multiplex PCR, the repertoire was profiled, and TCRdb retains in-frame clones only, with some absent. In the table there are roughly 2.6 million clones, more than 80% of which are singletons. The sample was naive CD4+ T cells sorted from blood. Subset here: CD45RA+ positively selected. These receptors originate from a man between 18 and 35 years old in good health.

The J gene is TRBJ2-5, the V gene TRBV28; the D gene is possibly TRBD2 (6 bases). Trimming took 4 bases from V and 7 from J, leaving 13 bases between them. The germline V gene has CDR1 MDHEN and CDR2 SYDVKM. The CDR3 loop spans 13 amino acids. CDR3 protein: CASSSGTPGTQYF. CDR3 nucleotide sequence: TGTGCCAGCAGTTCCGGGACTCCGGGGACCCAGTACTTC.

The chain carries TRBV6-5 and TRBJ1-2; possible D gene TRBD1, 5 bases. V was clipped by 0 bases and J by 8 bases, with 13 bases between them. CDR1 is MNHEY and CDR2 is SVGAGI in the germline V gene. The CDR3 runs to 14 residues. CDR3 protein: CASSYSPGGGGYTF. CDR3 DNA: TGTGCCAGCAGTTACTCTCCAGGCGGGGGGGGCTACACCTTC.

The V call is TRBV11-2, the J call TRBJ2-1; 11 bases align to TRBD2. The junction had 10 bases not matched to a gene; V was cut back by 1 base and J by 2 bases. In germline, CDR1 is SGHAT, CDR2 FQNNGV. This CDR3 has 19 amino acids. This CDR3 reads CASSLVLAGGHRTYNEQFF. CDR3 DNA sequence: TGTGCCAGCAGCTTAGTTCTAGCGGGAGGTCACAGAACCTACAATGAGCAGTTCTTC.

The chain recombines TRBV14 with TRBJ2-1; D ambiguous. The germline V gene has CDR1 SGHDN and CDR2 FVKESK. This CDR3 is built from 11 residues. V lost 1 base, J lost 10 bases, and 5 bases lay in between. CDR3 sequence reads: CASSQGMEQFF. The CDR3 DNA reads TGTGCCAGCAGCCAAGGGATGGAGCAGTTCTTC.

This chain links TRBV11-3 with TRBJ2-2; D assignment may be TRBD1 or TRBD2 (6 bases each). This CDR3 contains 14 residues. The V end was cut by 1 base, the J end by 7 bases, with 10 bases between. Germline V lookup: CDR1 SGHNT, CDR2 YENEEA. The DNA of the CDR3 is TGTGCCAGCAGCTTAGTCGGGGGCAGCGGGGAGCTGTTTTTT. It codes for CASSLVGGSGELFF.

Of note for this clone: The sample contains more than one DNA sequence encoding this CDR3. This chain joins TRBV5-4 and TRBJ2-5; 12 bases are a match to TRBD2. V was clipped by 0 bases and J by 2 bases; unmatched bases: 2. From germline, CDR1 is SGHNT and CDR2 YYREEE (reference sequence). This CDR3 spans 16 amino acids. CDR3 nucleotide sequence: TGTGCCAGCAGCTTGGGGCTAGCGGGAGGGCAAGAGACCCAGTACTTC. As protein: CASSLGLAGGQETQYF.

The chain joins TRBV7-2 to TRBJ2-1; 10 bases agree with TRBD1. The CDR3 totals 15 residues. Germline V gene data show CDR1 as SGHTA and CDR2 as FQGNSA. V lost 5 bases, J lost 4 bases, and 5 bases stayed unmatched. The CDR3 sequence is CASSPTGGFYNEQFF. The CDR3 DNA follows: TGTGCCAGCAGCCCGACAGGGGGCTTTTACAATGAGCAGTTCTTC.

In its sample, this clone was seen once. The same CDR3 also results from other DNA sequences found in this sample. This chain links TRBV4-3 with TRBJ1-2, with D hard to call. This CDR3 is built from 12 residues. Trimming left V 0 bases short and J 4 bases short, with 3 bases between. Looked up from germline, CDR1 is LGHNA and CDR2 is YSLEER. CDR3 in DNA: TGCGCCAGCAGCCAAGACGGCTATGGCTACACCTTC. Its translation: CASSQDGYGYTF.

J is TRBJ2-5 and V is TRBV30; D may be TRBD2 (7 bases). Germline CDR1 and CDR2: GTSNPN and SVGIG (reference sequence). V was cut by 1 base and J by 11 bases, with 14 bases left in between. The CDR3 consists of 12 residues. CDR3 sequence (DNA): TGTGCCTGGAGTGATCAGGGGAGGGAGCAGTACTTC. Protein: CAWSDQGREQYF.

This clone appeared once. Other DNA sequences of this sample code for an identical CDR3. V usage is TRBV6-6 and J usage is TRBJ2-5; D might be TRBD2 (5 bases). The V end was cut by 2 bases, the J end by 1 base, with 5 bases between. The CDR3 length is 13 residues. The V gene's germline CDR1 is MNHNY and CDR2 SVGAGI (reference sequence). The CDR3 DNA follows: TGTGCCAGCAGTTACCGGGGCCAAGAGACCCAGTACTTC. It is translated as CASSYRGQETQYF.

The V call is TRBV21-1, the J call TRBJ1-2; the listed D gene, TRBD1, was not tested against the DNA. TRBV21-1 is noted as a pseudogene. The CDR3 is 12 amino acids. The CDR3 protein is CASSGTGSGYTF. In nucleotides, the CDR3 is TGTGCCAGCAGCGGGACAGGGTCTGGCTACACCTTC.

J is TRBJ2-5 and V is TRBV2, with D perhaps matching TRBD2 (5 bases). V shed 4 bases and J shed 5 bases, with 11 bases lying between them. The germline gives CDR1 SNHLY, CDR2 FYNNEI. CDR3 length equals 13 residues. CDR3 sequence (DNA): TGTGCCAGCAGTGGCTCCAGGAGGGAGACCCAGTACTTC. Amino acids: CASSGSRRETQYF. The variable domain in full, with the rest retrieved from reference TRBV2 and TRBJ2-5, is EPEVTQTPSHQVTQMGQEVILRCVPISNHLYFYWYRQILGQKVEFLVSFYNNEISEKSEIFDDQFSVERPDGSNFTLKIRSTKLEDSAMYFCASSGSRRETQYFGPGTRLLVL.

This clone was seen a handful of times. V gene TRBV30 combines with J gene TRBJ1-1; TRBD1 agrees at 7 bases. CDR1 and CDR2 from the germline V gene are GTSNPN and SVGIG (reference sequence). V lost 2 bases to trimming and J lost 5 bases; unmatched junction nucleotides: 5. The CDR3 length is 13 residues. The CDR3 sequence is CAWSNAGGTEAFF. The CDR3 region has the DNA TGTGCCTGGAGTAACGCAGGGGGGACTGAAGCTTTCTTT.

V usage is TRBV4-1 and J usage is TRBJ2-7; 7 bases align to TRBD2. The CDR3 loop spans 17 amino acids. The germline CDR1 and CDR2 sequences are MGHRA and YSYEKL. The V gene end was trimmed by 0 bases and the J gene end by 3 bases; junction bases not matched to a gene: 11. Written as DNA, the CDR3 is TGCGCCAGCAGCCAAGACGTCGGGGGGAGCGGCCGCTACGAGCAGTACTTC. Translated: CASSQDVGGSGRYEQYF.